This entry describes one T cell receptor beta chain. Antigen unknown. TCRdb keeps only in-frame clones here, not all; method: immunoSEQ multiplex PCR. The data hold about 39,000 clones, with more than 90% observed a single time. This sample was included in a study of graft-versus-host responses after intestinal transplantation. The wider study: Grafts were multivisceral, liver-intestinal, or isolated intestinal. Recipients across the board were started on anti-thymocyte globulin induction, then kept on tacrolimus and steroids for roughly 3 years.

The germline V gene encodes CDR1 SGHDT and CDR2 YYEEEE. The CDR3 is made up of 13 amino acids. V was shortened by 0 bases and J by 3 bases, with 4 bases between the two germline ends. The TCR was taken from a human donor who was the organ donor for an intestinal transplant. The sequencing here drew on unstimulated CD8+ T cells sorted from spleen or lymph node cells, taken before transplant. The genes are TRBV5-6 and TRBJ2-1; D not certain. This chain's CDR3 is CASSLAVYNEQFF. CDR3 nucleotide sequence: TGTGCCAGCAGCTTGGCAGTCTACAATGAGCAGTTCTTC.